This TCR beta chain was recorded in a study of cytomegalovirus exposure and HLA in healthy donors. With 60 Vbeta and 13 Jbeta primers, the PCR was carried out. Clones were read by immunoSEQ multiplex PCR, and TCRdb kept only the in-frame ones, dropping some. Seen here are some 90,000 clones, around 80% observed once, and the top ten hold roughly 5%. V was cut by 6 bases and J by 4 bases, with 16 bases left in between. Germline lookup yields CDR1 MNHEY and CDR2 SVGAGI. The CDR3 length is 15 residues. Specimen: PBMCs. The genes are TRBV6-5 and TRBJ1-3; D is uncertain. The receptor's source is a man aged 25 to 45 in good health and CMV-seropositive. The CDR3: CASSRSVTRGNTIYF. In DNA, the CDR3 is TGTGCCAGCAGCCGATCCGTTACCAGGGGAAACACCATATATTTT.